Sequencing of this T cell receptor beta chain was carried out in a study of T cell clones after liver transplantation. This table comes from immunoSEQ multiplex PCR, and its TCRdb copy is limited to in-frame clones, with some not included. Of around 70,000 clones in the sample, 80% to 95% were seen once. The germline gives CDR1 SGHTA, CDR2 FQGTGA. V lost 6 bases and J lost 4, with 12 bases in between. The CDR3 has 14 residues. Sequencing used CD4+ T cells from blood, obtained less than 26 months after liver transplant. V gene TRBV7-3 combines with J gene TRBJ2-2, with D uncertain. This TCR came from a human patient who received a liver transplant. Some T cells may be graft donor cells. The CDR3 protein is CASRADSVTGELFF. The CDR3, as DNA: TGTGCCAGCAGGGCAGACTCGGTCACCGGGGAGCTGTTTTTT.